Listed here are 20 T cell receptor beta chains from one sample, sequenced in a study of CD4 and CD8 cells across lung adenocarcinoma regions. Each CDR3 protein gets one entry after TCRdb re-called the PCR reads with MiXCR. The sample lists nearly 7,000 distinct CDR3 sequences, roughly half occurring once. What was sequenced was CD8+ T cells from the center of a lung tumor. All receptors come from a male donor with lung adenocarcinoma. The CD4 and CD8 labels of this study may be unreliable.

This clonotype showed up many times. One base away lies a much larger clone, so this may be a sequencing read error. In DNA form, the CDR3 reads TGTGCCAGCAGTATGGGACATCTTTACGAGCAGTTCTTC. Translating gives CASSMGHLYEQFF. The rearrangement links TRBV6-1 to TRBJ2-1, with a weak D call TRBD1 (6 bases). This CDR3 spans 13 amino acids. Trimming cost V 5 bases and J 10 bases, with 15 bases left between them. CDR1 MNHNS and CDR2 SASEGT come from the germline V gene.

Note on this clonotype: A single base separates this from a much larger clone, so it may be a read error. The chain has TRBV6-1 and TRBJ2-1; D is undetermined. The DNA end is a closer match to TRBJ2-7, so the J assignment may be wrong. This CDR3 spans 12 amino acids. CDR1 and CDR2 (germline): MNHNS, SASEGT. CDR3 sequence reads: CASSESGREQYF. The CDR3 DNA reads as TGTGCCAGCAGTGAATCGGGCAGGGAGCAGTACTTC.

About this clonotype itself: The junction does not match germline at one end; this may be a read error. CDR3 DNA: TGTGCCAGCAGCCAGGGGCTACAGGGTGTGCGCACAGATAAGCAGTATTTT. It codes for CASSQGLQGVRTDKQYF. The rearrangement links TRBV6-1 to TRBJ2-3; maybe TRBD1 (6 bases). CDR3 length equals 17 residues. Per germline, CDR1 MNHNS and CDR2 SASEGT.

V is TRBV6-1 and J is TRBJ2-3, with D perhaps matching TRBD2 (7 bases). Deletions cut 6 bases from V and 9 bases from J, with 28 bases between. This CDR3 has 17 residues. Germline values: CDR1 MNHNS, CDR2 SASEGT. The CDR3 DNA is TGTGCCAGCAGCCTGGGCCCGGGGGGCGGTGGCCAAGAGACGCAGTATTTT. Encoded protein: CASSLGPGGGGQETQYF.

The V gene is TRBV5-1, the J gene TRBJ2-3, with TRBD1 matching 10 bases. Germline V gives CDR1 SGHRS, CDR2 YFSETQ. This CDR3 region has 15 residues. The J segment lost 2 bases and the V segment lost 5 bases, leaving 5 bases of the junction unmatched. CDR3 in amino acids: CASSPTGGYTDTQYF. The CDR3 coding sequence is TGCGCCAGCAGTCCGACAGGGGGCTACACAGATACGCAGTATTTT.

This chain links TRBV6-1 with TRBJ2-2; D gene uncertain. CDR1 and CDR2 (germline): MNHNS, SASEGT. The CDR3 runs to 12 residues. The ends were cut back, 7 bases at V and 13 bases at J, with 16 bases in the middle. The CDR3 DNA is TGTGCCAGCACCCTCAACACCGAGACGCTGTTTTTT. It specifies CASTLNTETLFF.

By sample share, this clonotype is medium-sized (0.01 to 0.1%). The rearrangement uses TRBV6-5 and TRBJ2-1, with no clear D. The J call is uncertain, as TRBJ2-5 better fits the DNA end. The length of the CDR3 is 14 residues. Germline CDR1 is MNHEY and CDR2 is SVGAGI. CDR3 region: CASSLAILKETQYF. DNA of the CDR3: TGTGCCAGCAGTTTGGCGATACTCAAAGAGACCCAGTACTTC.

This clonotype is termed medium-sized. V and J are TRBV6-1 and TRBJ2-1; the match to TRBD2 covers 10 bases. This CDR3 has 15 residues. Unmatched junction bases numbered 2, after V lost 3 bases and J lost 3 bases. Germline V gene data show CDR1 as MNHNS and CDR2 as SASEGT. CDR3 sequence (DNA): TGTGCCAGCAGTGAGGCTAGCGGGAGCTACAATGAGCAGTTCTTC. Protein sequence: CASSEASGSYNEQFF.

This clonotype was recorded only once. An end of the junction differs from the germline gene, which may be a read error. This chain's CDR3 is CAMRPDGSSEDTQYF. The CDR3 region has the DNA TGTGCCATGAGGCCAGACGGCAGCTCAGAAGATACCCAGTATTTC. This chain joins TRBV10-3 and TRBJ2-3, with D unresolved. Looked up from germline, CDR1 is ENHRY and CDR2 is SYGVKD. The CDR3 totals 15 residues.

Only a few counts were recorded for this clonotype. The genes are TRBV25-1 and TRBJ2-5; D gene ambiguous. This CDR3 has 10 amino acids. V dropped 8 bases and J dropped 2 bases, with 3 bases sitting between them. Germline lookup yields CDR1 MGHDK and CDR2 SYGVNS. The CDR3 DNA reads TGTGCCAGCGGACAAGAGACCCAGTACTTC. Protein sequence: CASGQETQYF.

The table lists this clonotype with a few counts. The V gene is TRBV12-5, the J gene TRBJ1-1; 12 bases fit TRBD1. Germline V gives CDR1 LGHNT, CDR2 FRNRAP. Unmatched junction bases numbered 5, after V lost 5 bases and J lost 1 base. The CDR3 length is 16 residues. The CDR3 loop is CASGPGTGGPNTEAFF. The CDR3 coding sequence is TGTGCTAGTGGTCCTGGGACAGGGGGCCCGAACACTGAAGCTTTCTTT.

As concerns this clonotype: At one of its ends the junction is not consistent with the germline gene, which may arise from a read error. The gene calls are TRBV10-1 and TRBJ2-3; a possible D gene is TRBD1 (5 bases). The CDR3 spans 16 residues. CDR1 is WNHNN, CDR2 SYGVQD, per germline (reference sequence). The DNA for the CDR3 is TGCGCCAGCAGTGACGCACAGGCTGTGCACACAGATAAGCAGTATTTT. Protein product: CASSDAQAVHTDKQYF.

The genes are TRBV6-2 or TRBV6-3 and TRBJ1-4; 7 nucleotides line up with TRBD1. The V segment lost 2 bases and the J segment 10 bases; nucleotides outside the gene matches: 19. This CDR3 has 18 residues. The V gene's germline CDR1 is MNHEY and CDR2 SVGEGT. This CDR3 reads CASSYPSSYEGAQPKLFF. The CDR3 nucleotides are TGTGCCAGCAGTTACCCGTCCTCCTACGAGGGGGCGCAGCCAAAACTGTTTTTT.

This chain uses TRBV6-4 with TRBJ2-4; 10 bases are a match to TRBD2. The V segment lost 2 bases and the J segment 5 bases; nucleotides outside the gene matches: 0. Germline V lookup: CDR1 MRHNA, CDR2 SNTAGT. CDR3 length equals 14 residues. CDR3 in DNA: TGTGCCAGCAGTGACGGACTAGCGGAAAACATTCAGTACTTC. Protein sequence: CASSDGLAENIQYF.

This clonotype was seen more than once but under ten times. The V and J genes are TRBV12-5 and TRBJ2-1; 14 bases are a match to TRBD2. V shed 1 base and J 10 bases; nucleotides not matched to a gene: 12. CDR1 and CDR2 from the germline V gene are LGHNT and FRNRAP. This CDR3 contains 18 residues. This CDR3 is CASGLDRLAGGPNDEQFF. The CDR3 DNA is TGTGCTAGTGGTTTGGATAGACTAGCGGGAGGGCCTAATGACGAGCAGTTCTTC.

This clonotype has a handful of counts. J is TRBJ1-1 and V is TRBV6-1; TRBD1 might be the D (6 bases). The CDR3 is made up of 15 amino acids. Trimming cost V 3 bases and J 5 bases, with 16 bases left between them. Germline V lookup: CDR1 MNHNS, CDR2 SASEGT. For the CDR3, the DNA is TGTGCCAGCAGTGACATCTCAGGGGTAGGAACTGAAGCTTTCTTT. It translates to CASSDISGVGTEAFF.

The chain combines TRBV11-3 with TRBJ2-2, with D uncertain. Germline V gene sequence: CDR1 SGHNT, CDR2 YENEEA. The V and J ends lost 0 bases and 6 bases respectively, with 5 bases between them. The CDR3 is 13 residues long. The CDR3 is CASSLDFSGELFF. CDR3 nucleotide sequence: TGTGCCAGCAGCTTAGATTTCTCCGGGGAGCTGTTTTTT.

The chain couples TRBV7-2 to TRBJ2-3, with D perhaps TRBD2 (5 bases). The assigned J gene may be wrong: the sequence end matches TRBJ2-5 better. Germline V lookup: CDR1 SGHTA, CDR2 FQGNSA. The CDR3 covers 15 residues. This CDR3 is CASSPRGNAGETQYF. CDR3 bases: TGTGCCAGCAGCCCCAGAGGGAACGCGGGAGAGACCCAGTACTTC.

The V gene is TRBV6-1, the J gene TRBJ1-4; D remains unclear. The CDR3 is 15 amino acids. In germline, CDR1 is MNHNS, CDR2 SASEGT. Trimming pared 6 bases from V and 4 bases from J, leaving 15 bases between. Here the CDR3 reads CASSLDAQVNEKLFF. The CDR3 DNA reads as TGTGCCAGCAGCCTAGACGCCCAGGTTAATGAAAAACTGTTTTTT.

CDR3 sequence reads: CASRAGQGIYNEQFF. DNA of the CDR3: TGTGCCAGCAGGGCCGGACAGGGGATCTACAATGAGCAGTTCTTC. This chain links TRBV6-1 with TRBJ2-1; 9 nucleotides align to TRBD1. CDR1 is MNHNS and CDR2 is SASEGT in the germline V gene. V lost 6 bases and J lost 3; bases outside the gene matches: 6. The CDR3 contains 15 residues.